These T cell receptor beta chains were read from a single sample in a study of patients and donors after allogeneic stem cell transplantation. Each CDR3 protein is one row after TCRdb ran MiXCR on the RT-PCR reads. The sample carries some 960,000 distinct CDR3 sequences, approximately 18% recorded once. The sequencing input was blood, either unsorted or a sorted T cell fraction (not recorded which). These receptors were obtained from a human donor who was either an allogeneic HSCT recipient or a stem cell or donor lymphocyte infusion donor (not recorded which). It is not recorded whose cells these are; they may come from a transplant donor. The CDR3 runs from the conserved cysteine through the conserved F or W. Each record gives: D gene, J gene, V gene, clone size, CDR3 DNA, CDR3 protein. A D gene is named only where the DNA matches it firmly. Clone size, where shown, is once, few, many, or a class for clones that have expanded.

>TRBD1|TRBJ1-5|TRBV7-2|few
TGTGCCAGCAGCTCTCGGACAGGGAGCGATCAGCCCCAGCATTTT
CASSSRTGSDQPQHF
>.|TRBJ2-7|TRBV6-5|once
TGTGCCAGCAGATCCTTTTTCACAGGGCTCTACGAGCAGTACTTC
CASRSFFTGLYEQYF
>.|TRBJ2-5|TRBV9|few
TGTGCCAGCAGCGTAGGCTCGGGGTCCAAACAGTACTTC
CASSVGSGSKQYF
>.|TRBJ2-1|TRBV7-9|many
TGTGCCAGCACTGACGGTAGCAATGAGCAGTTCTTC
CASTDGSNEQFF
>TRBD2|TRBJ2-1|TRBV24-1|.
TGTGCCACCAGTAGCCAGCGGGAGGGTTTCAACGAGCAGTTCTTC
CATSSQREGFNEQFF
>TRBD2|TRBJ2-5|TRBV20-1|.
TGCAGTGCTCCTGAGGGAGCGGGGGGTCCGGGCCAGTACTTC
CSAPEGAGGPGQYF
>TRBD2|TRBJ2-1|TRBV12-3/TRBV12-4|.
TGTGCCAGCAGTCACATCACTTGCGGGGGGGGCAATGAGCAGTTCTTC
CASSHITCGGGNEQFF
>.|TRBJ1-1|TRBV25-1|.
TGTGCCAGCAGTGAACGCGCAGCTACGAACACTGAAGCTTTCTTT
CASSERAATNTEAFF
>.|TRBJ2-7|TRBV6-1|.
TGTGCCAGCAGCCCTCTTAAAAGGACGGGACACGAGCAGTACTTC
CASSPLKRTGHEQYF
>TRBD1|TRBJ2-3|TRBV24-1|.
TGTGCCACCAGTGAGTACACCGGGACAGGGGATGATACGCAGTATTTT
CATSEYTGTGDDTQYF
>.|TRBJ2-1|TRBV7-2|many
TGTGCCAGCAGCTTAGTGGGCAGATCCTACAATGAGCAGTTCTTC
CASSLVGRSYNEQFF
>TRBD1|TRBJ2-2|TRBV25-1|many
TGTGCCAGCAGTGAATACGGGACAGAGAACACCGGGGAGCTGTTTTTT
CASSEYGTENTGELFF
>TRBD1|TRBJ1-1|TRBV12-3/TRBV12-4|few
TGTGCCAGCAGTTTAGCGGGGAGGGGGCAGAGGACTGAAGCTTTCTTT
CASSLAGRGQRTEAFF
>.|TRBJ2-5|TRBV20-1|.
TGCAGTGCCGTTTCGGGGGAGACCCAGTACTTC
CSAVSGETQYF
>.|TRBJ1-1|TRBV4-1|.
TGCGCCAGCAGCCATTTACAGGTTCCCACTGAAGCTTTCTTT
CASSHLQVPTEAFF
>.|TRBJ2-3|TRBV6-1|many
TGTGCCAGCACGCGCGGCAAAAGCACAGATACGCAGTATTTT
CASTRGKSTDTQYF
>.|TRBJ1-5|TRBV5-6|few
TGTGCCAGCAGCATAACAGGGAACAATCAGCCCCAGCATTTT
CASSITGNNQPQHF
>TRBD1|TRBJ1-1|TRBV20-1|.
TGCAGTGCCAGGACAGGGGAAACTGAAGCTTTCTTT
CSARTGETEAFF
>.|TRBJ2-3|TRBV21-1|.
TGTGCCAGCAGCAGAGCTGGGGGGACCCAGGGCCGCATAGATACGCAGTATTTT
CASSRAGGTQGRIDTQYF
>.|TRBJ1-1|TRBV5-1|.
TGCGCCAGCAGCTTTTTGTCGGGAAACACTGAAGCTTTCTTT
CASSFLSGNTEAFF
>.|TRBJ2-2|TRBV4-2|.
TGTGCCAGCAGCCAAGATTTTGGGGGCTCGAACACCGGGGAGCTGTTTTTT
CASSQDFGGSNTGELFF
>.|TRBJ1-2|TRBV27|.
TGTGCCAGCAGTTCCCGGGACGGATTTCCCTATGGCTACACCTTC
CASSSRDGFPYGYTF
>.|TRBJ2-2|TRBV18|.
TGTGCCAGCTCGCCTCCTAGTACCTCGGGGGAGCTGTTTTTT
CASSPPSTSGELFF
>.|TRBJ1-4|TRBV20-1|few
TGCAGTGCTAGAGAAGACCGGACTAGACGTAATGAAAAACTGTTTTTT
CSAREDRTRRNEKLFF
>TRBD2|TRBJ2-7|TRBV12-3/TRBV12-4|many
TGTGCCAGCAGTTCTTTGATAGCGGGGGATTCCTACGAGCAGTACTTC
CASSSLIAGDSYEQYF
>TRBD2|TRBJ2-1|TRBV20-1|few
TGCAGCGCGGGGGGGCCGACGTACAATGAGCAGTTCTTC
CSAGGPTYNEQFF
>.|TRBJ2-1|TRBV29-1|few
TGCAGCGTCCCTAAGGGCCTTTTACCCAATGAGCAGTTCTTC
CSVPKGLLPNEQFF
>.|TRBJ1-1|TRBV20-1|.
TGCAGTGCTCCCTCCCACGGGGGGGGGAACACTGAAGCTTTCTTT
CSAPSHGGGNTEAFF
>.|TRBJ2-7|TRBV7-9|few
TGTGCCAGCAGCTTCGACAATCAGGAGCAGTACTTC
CASSFDNQEQYF
>TRBD1|TRBJ2-1|TRBV7-6|.
TGTGCCAGCAGCTCGTGGACAGGAGAACACAATGAGCAGTTCTTC
CASSSWTGEHNEQFF
>.|TRBJ1-4|TRBV29-1|few
TGCAGCGTTGAAGGGGGGGAGTGGGGGACGGTTAATGAAAAACTGTTTTTT
CSVEGGEWGTVNEKLFF
>TRBD1|TRBJ2-7|TRBV20-1|few
TGCAGTGCTAGCGGAGGACAGGACGAGCAGTACTTC
CSASGGQDEQYF
>.|TRBJ2-2|TRBV9|few
TGTGCCAGCAGCGTAAGTTCCTACAACACCGGGGAGCTGTTTTTT
CASSVSSYNTGELFF
>TRBD1|TRBJ1-1|TRBV4-3|.
TGCGCCAGCAGCCAAGCCGAGACAGGGGGTCTGAACACTGAAGCTTTCTTT
CASSQAETGGLNTEAFF
>.|TRBJ2-7|TRBV18|.
TGTGCCAGCTCGCCCGGGACCCAGACCTACGAGCAGTACTTC
CASSPGTQTYEQYF
>.|TRBJ2-7|TRBV4-2|.
TGTGCCAGCAGCCAAGTTGGGACGGAATCCTACGAGCAGTACTTC
CASSQVGTESYEQYF
>.|TRBJ1-4|TRBV20-1|few
TGCAGTGCTAGAGATTACAGAAGTATTGAAAAACTGTTTTTT
CSARDYRSIEKLFF
>.|TRBJ2-3|TRBV10-3|.
TGTGCCACCACCTCGGGGCCCACAGATACGCAGTATTTT
CATTSGPTDTQYF
>TRBD1|TRBJ2-7|TRBV5-1|.
TGCGCCAGCAGCTTGGGGACAGGGATGTCTTACGAGCAGTACTTC
CASSLGTGMSYEQYF
>.|TRBJ1-2|TRBV20-1|few
TGCAGTGCTACCCCCCGTGGGGTGAGCAACTATGGCTACACCTTC
CSATPRGVSNYGYTF
>TRBD1|TRBJ1-2|TRBV7-2|.
TGTGCCAGCAGCTTAGTAGGGACAGGACCCGGCTACACCTTC
CASSLVGTGPGYTF
>TRBD1|TRBJ1-1|TRBV2|few
TGTGCCAGCGTGGCTGGGACAGGGGTTGAGAGCACTGAAGCTTTCTTT
CASVAGTGVESTEAFF
>.|TRBJ1-2|TRBV20-1|many
TGCAGTGCTAGAGATTTCGGCAGGGGCTATGGCTACACCTTC
CSARDFGRGYGYTF
>TRBD1|TRBJ2-7|TRBV6-1|once
TGTGCCAGCACCACCGGGAGGGGACAGGGGACCTACGAGCAGTACTTC
CASTTGRGQGTYEQYF
>.|TRBJ1-4|TRBV5-1|.
TGCGCCAGCAGCTTCCCGGCGGAAAAACTGTTTTTT
CASSFPAEKLFF
>.|TRBJ2-7|TRBV15|.
TGTGCCACCAGCAGAGCCCAGGGGCGGGTACGGTTCGAGCAGTACTTC
CATSRAQGRVRFEQYF
>TRBD2|TRBJ2-1|TRBV6-1|once
TGTGCCAGCATTGTTAGCGGGATTTCTTACAATGAGCAGTTCTTC
CASIVSGISYNEQFF